The present T cell receptor beta chain was sequenced within a study of beta chain features in type 1 diabetes. Study outcomes and limitations: Moderate but significant shortening of TCRB CDR3s was recorded in all four CD4+ subsets from Type 1 diabetes patients.

Sorted CD4+ subsets: naive, central memory, regulatory, stem cell-like memory (CD45RO/CCR7/CD25/CD127/CD95/CD27 panel). Sequenced material consisted of expressed TCRB transcripts (all of the isolated RNA was reverse transcribed). Clones were sequenced by immunoSEQ multiplex PCR, and TCRdb holds only the in-frame ones, with some missing. The sample includes 600,000 to 700,000 clones, 13% of them seen just once. Germline CDR1 and CDR2: SGDLS and YYNGEE. Between the trimmed V and J ends, which lost 4 bases and 2 bases, there was a span of 16 bases. CDR3 size: 15 residues. In this sample, this clone turned up a few times. Antigen unknown.

The rearrangement links TRBV9 to TRBJ2-7; D possibly uses TRBD1 or TRBD2 (5 bases each). Input material: naive CD4+ T cells from blood. The TCR was taken from a man between 18 and 29 years old with type 1 diabetes. The CDR3 bases are TGTGCCAGCAGCCCTCACGGGGACGGTACCTACGAGCAGTACTTC. Protein: CASSPHGDGTYEQYF.